The T cell receptor (beta chain) described here comes from a study of CD8 T cells in ankylosing spondylitis. MiXCR, run by TCRdb on the 5' RACE reads, gives a single entry per CDR3 protein. Of about 110,000 distinct CDR3 sequences listed, 24% are singletons. V was shortened by 0 bases and J by 0 bases, with 21 bases between the two germline ends. The V gene's germline CDR1 is LGHNA and CDR2 YNFKEQ. This CDR3 has 20 amino acids. The sample was synovial fluid, either unsorted or a sorted T cell fraction (not recorded which). V is TRBV4-2 and J is TRBJ2-1; either TRBD1 or TRBD2 may supply D (5 bases each). The receptor's source is a male donor with ankylosing spondylitis. CDR3 nucleotide sequence: TGTGCCAGCAGCCAAGAGCGAGGCTATGGGACCTATAGCTCCTACAATGAGCAGTTCTTC. Its translation: CASSQERGYGTYSSYNEQFF.